The present TCR beta chain was sequenced within a study of T-cell reconstitution after alpha-beta-depleted transplantation in children (dated by TCRdb to 2016 to 2018). Study-wide context: T-cell immune reconstitution after TCRalphabeta/CD19-depleted allogeneic hematopoietic cell transplantation in children was quantitatively tracked in the study by means of TCR repertoire profiling.

Libraries came from PCR. Sequenced using an Illumina HiSeq 2500. To normalize quantification of the TCRbeta repertoire, the TCR libraries were built with molecular barcoding that relied on unique molecular identifiers. TCRdb cleaned the public reads at Q25 with fastp, built clones with MiXCR and kept in-frame beta chains. Merged by CDR3 protein, the rows form single entries marked with the most common genes and DNA. Present in this sample are approximately 230,000 distinct CDR3 sequences, about 24% of which were seen just once. The ten largest make up about 4.8% of the sample. The CDR3 runs 11 residues from the cysteine to the phenylalanine. CDR3 DNA is the only sequence kept; it has 33 bases, read in frame from the first base. The germline V gene (reference sequence) sets CDR1 to DFQATT and CDR2 to SNEGSKA. The V end loses 5 bases and the J end loses 9 bases, and a stretch of 11 bases separates them.

This clonotype turned up a few times. Its antigen remains unidentified. Within one base of it there is no much larger clone, and no base qualities were kept. The treatment or condition label for this specimen denotes: allogeneic hematopoietic cell transplantation with graft depleted of TCRalphabeta T cells and CD19 B cells. Transplant recipients were children who received TCRalphabeta/CD19-depleted allogeneic hematopoietic cell grafts. The research as a whole found: Apparently early alphabetaT-cell count recovery about two months after transplant reportedly relied on only several hundred rapidly expanded clones derived from non-depleted graft cells. Over the following months the frequencies of hyperexpanded clones went down, and after one year T-cell counts and TCRbeta diversity were mostly credited to newly produced T cells. In some patients, high TCRbeta diversity at day 60 was attributed to recipient T cells and intrathymic progenitors that had survived conditioning.

The sequencing used PBMCs, mostly from graft donor cells, collected 360 days after TCRalphabeta/CD19-depleted stem cell transplant. The TCR sequence derives from a female patient aged 2-9 years who had a stem cell transplant for congenital amegakaryocytic thrombocytopenia, so the T cells may come from the graft donor. The chain is made from TRBV20-1 and TRBJ2-1, with the identity of the D gene unclear. The sequence in DNA is TGCAGTGCTGGGCGATCAGGTGAGCAGTTCTTC. It is translated as CSAGRSGEQFF.